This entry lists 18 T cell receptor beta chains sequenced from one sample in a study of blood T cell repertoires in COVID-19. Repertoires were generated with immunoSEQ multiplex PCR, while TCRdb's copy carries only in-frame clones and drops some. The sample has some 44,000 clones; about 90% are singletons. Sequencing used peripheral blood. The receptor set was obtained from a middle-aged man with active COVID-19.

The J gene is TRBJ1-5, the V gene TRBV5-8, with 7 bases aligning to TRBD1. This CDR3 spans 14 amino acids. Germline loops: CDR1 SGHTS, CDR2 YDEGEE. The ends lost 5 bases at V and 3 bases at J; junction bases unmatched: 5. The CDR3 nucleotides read TGTGCCAGCAGGGGGGACAGAGACAATCAGCCCCAGCATTTT. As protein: CASRGDRDNQPQHF.

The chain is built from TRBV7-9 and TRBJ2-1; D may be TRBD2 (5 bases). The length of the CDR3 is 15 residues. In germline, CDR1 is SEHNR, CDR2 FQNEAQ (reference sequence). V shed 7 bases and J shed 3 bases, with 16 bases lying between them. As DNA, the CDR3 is TGTGCCAGCACCACGACCCGGGGTGGCTACAATGAGCAGTTCTTC. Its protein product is CASTTTRGGYNEQFF.

This CDR3 is CSASQGIRSGANVLTF. The CDR3 region has the DNA TGCAGTGCTAGTCAGGGGATACGCTCTGGGGCCAACGTCCTGACTTTC. The J gene is TRBJ2-6, the V gene TRBV20-1; D may be TRBD1 (6 bases). The CDR3 loop spans 16 amino acids. V lost 3 bases and J lost 0, with 12 bases in between. The germline gives CDR1 DFQATT, CDR2 SNEGSKA (reference sequence).

The CDR3: CASSSAGGSNEKLFF. The CDR3 bases are TGCGCCAGCAGCTCGGCAGGGGGGAGCAATGAAAAACTGTTTTTT. The V gene is TRBV5-1, the J gene TRBJ1-4; 7 bases are a match to TRBD1. J was trimmed by 5 bases and V by 3 bases; bases with no gene match: 7. CDR3 length: 15 residues. Germline V gene sequence: CDR1 SGHRS, CDR2 YFSETQ. The full variable domain, rest sourced from reference TRBV5-1 and TRBJ1-4, is KAGVTQTPRYLIKTRGQQVTLSCSPISGHRSVSWYQQTPGQGLQFLFEYFSETQRNKGNFPGRFSGRQFSNSRSEMNVSTLELGDSALYLCASSSAGGSNEKLFFGSGTQLSVL.

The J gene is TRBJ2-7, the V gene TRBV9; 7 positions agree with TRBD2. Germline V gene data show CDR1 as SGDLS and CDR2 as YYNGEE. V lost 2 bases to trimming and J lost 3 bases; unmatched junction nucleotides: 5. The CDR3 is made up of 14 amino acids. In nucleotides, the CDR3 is TGTGCCAGCAGCGTGGGCGGGAGAAACTACGAGCAGTACTTC. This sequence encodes CASSVGGRNYEQYF.

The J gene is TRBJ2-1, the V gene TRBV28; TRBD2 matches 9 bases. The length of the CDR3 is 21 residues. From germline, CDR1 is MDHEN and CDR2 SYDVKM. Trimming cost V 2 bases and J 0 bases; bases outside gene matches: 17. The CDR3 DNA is TGTGCCAGCAGTTTACCTCGTAGGCGGGAGGGCCCCCTTAGCTCCTACAATGAGCAGTTCTTC. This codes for CASSLPRRREGPLSSYNEQFF.

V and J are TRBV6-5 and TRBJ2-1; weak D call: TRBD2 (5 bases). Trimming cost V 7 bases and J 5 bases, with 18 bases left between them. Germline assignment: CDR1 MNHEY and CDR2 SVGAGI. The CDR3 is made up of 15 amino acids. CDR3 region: CASMFSGARNNEQFF. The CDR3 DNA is TGTGCCAGCATGTTCAGCGGAGCGCGGAACAATGAGCAGTTCTTC.

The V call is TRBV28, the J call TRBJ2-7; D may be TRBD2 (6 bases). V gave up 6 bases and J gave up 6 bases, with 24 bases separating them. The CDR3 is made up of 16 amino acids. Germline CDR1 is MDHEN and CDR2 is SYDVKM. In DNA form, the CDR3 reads TGTGCCAGCAGCCCCTCAACCGGGACTGTCTTCTTCGAGCAGTACTTC. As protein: CASSPSTGTVFFEQYF.

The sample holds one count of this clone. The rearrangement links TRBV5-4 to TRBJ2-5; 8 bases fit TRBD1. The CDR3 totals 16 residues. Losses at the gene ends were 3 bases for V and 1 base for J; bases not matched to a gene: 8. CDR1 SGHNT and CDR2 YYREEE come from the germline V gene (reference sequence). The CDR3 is CASSSRQGTRQETQYF. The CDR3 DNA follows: TGTGCCAGCAGCTCTCGACAGGGGACGCGCCAAGAGACCCAGTACTTC.

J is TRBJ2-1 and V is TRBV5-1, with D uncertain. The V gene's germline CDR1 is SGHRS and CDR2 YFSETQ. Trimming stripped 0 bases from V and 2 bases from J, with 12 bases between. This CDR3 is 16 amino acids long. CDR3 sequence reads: CASSLASPPPYNEQFF. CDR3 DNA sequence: TGCGCCAGCAGCTTGGCCTCTCCTCCCCCCTACAATGAGCAGTTCTTC.

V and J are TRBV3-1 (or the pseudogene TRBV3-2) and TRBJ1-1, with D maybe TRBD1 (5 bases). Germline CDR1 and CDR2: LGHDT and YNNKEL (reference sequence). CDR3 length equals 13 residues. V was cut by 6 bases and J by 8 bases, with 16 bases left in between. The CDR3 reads CASSRDSRPEAFF. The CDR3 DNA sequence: TGTGCCAGCAGTCGGGACTCACGTCCAGAAGCTTTCTTT.

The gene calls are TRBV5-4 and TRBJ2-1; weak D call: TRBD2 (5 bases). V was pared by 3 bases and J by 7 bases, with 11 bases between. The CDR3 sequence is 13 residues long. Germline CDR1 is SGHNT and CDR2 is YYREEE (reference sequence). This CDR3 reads CASSSGSGNEQFF. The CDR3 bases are TGTGCCAGCAGCTCGGGGTCGGGGAATGAGCAGTTCTTC.

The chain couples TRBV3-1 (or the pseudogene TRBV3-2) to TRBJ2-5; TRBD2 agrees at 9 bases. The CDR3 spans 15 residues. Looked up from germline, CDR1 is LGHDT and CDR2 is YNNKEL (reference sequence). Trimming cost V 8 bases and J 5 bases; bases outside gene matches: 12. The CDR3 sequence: CASQVGGRALETQYF. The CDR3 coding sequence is TGTGCCAGCCAGGTGGGCGGGAGGGCCCTGGAGACCCAGTACTTC.

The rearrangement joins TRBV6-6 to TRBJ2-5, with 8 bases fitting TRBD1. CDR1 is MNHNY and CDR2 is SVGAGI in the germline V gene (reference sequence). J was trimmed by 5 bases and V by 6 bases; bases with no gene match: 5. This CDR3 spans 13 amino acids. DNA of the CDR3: TGTGCCAGCAGCCGAGGACAGGGTGAGACCCAGTACTTC. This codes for CASSRGQGETQYF.

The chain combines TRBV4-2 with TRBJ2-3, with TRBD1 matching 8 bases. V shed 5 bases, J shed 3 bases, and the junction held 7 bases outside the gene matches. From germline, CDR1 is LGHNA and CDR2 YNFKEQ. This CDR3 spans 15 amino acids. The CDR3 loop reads CASSKGTGDTDTQYF. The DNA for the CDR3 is TGTGCCAGCAGCAAAGGGACAGGAGATACAGATACGCAGTATTTT.

The CDR3 spells CASSQDTGGYGYTF. The CDR3 coding sequence is TGTGCCAGCAGCCAAGATACAGGTGGCTATGGCTACACCTTC. The chain joins TRBV3-1 (or the pseudogene TRBV3-2) to TRBJ1-2, with a tentative D call TRBD1 (5 bases). V lost 0 bases, J lost 4 bases, and 9 bases lay in between. Per germline, CDR1 LGHDT and CDR2 YNNKEL (reference sequence). The CDR3 covers 14 residues.

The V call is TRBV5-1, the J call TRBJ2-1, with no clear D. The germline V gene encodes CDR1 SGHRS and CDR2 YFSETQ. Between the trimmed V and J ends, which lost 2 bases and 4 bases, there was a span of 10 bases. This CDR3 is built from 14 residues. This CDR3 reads CASSFQGEYNEQFF. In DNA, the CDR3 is TGCGCCAGCAGCTTCCAAGGAGAGTACAATGAGCAGTTCTTC.

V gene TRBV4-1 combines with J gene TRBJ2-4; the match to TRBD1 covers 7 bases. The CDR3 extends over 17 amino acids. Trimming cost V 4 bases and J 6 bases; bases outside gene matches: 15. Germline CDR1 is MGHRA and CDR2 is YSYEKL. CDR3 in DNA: TGCGCCAGCAGCCGAAGAGGTCAGGGGGAAAGTGTAAACATTCAGTACTTC. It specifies CASSRRGQGESVNIQYF.